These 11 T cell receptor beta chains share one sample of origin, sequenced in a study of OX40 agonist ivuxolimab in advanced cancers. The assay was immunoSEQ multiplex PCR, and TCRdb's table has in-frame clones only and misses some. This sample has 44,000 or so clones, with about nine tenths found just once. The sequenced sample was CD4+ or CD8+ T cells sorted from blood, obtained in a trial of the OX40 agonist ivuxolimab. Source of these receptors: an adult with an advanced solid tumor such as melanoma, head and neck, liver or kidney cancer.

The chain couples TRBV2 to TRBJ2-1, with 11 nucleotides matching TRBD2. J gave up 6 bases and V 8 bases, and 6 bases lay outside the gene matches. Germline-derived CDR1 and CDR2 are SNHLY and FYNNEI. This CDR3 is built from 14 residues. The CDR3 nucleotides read TGTGCCAGCTTCCCCGGGACTAGCGGCAATGAGCAGTTCTTC. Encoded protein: CASFPGTSGNEQFF.

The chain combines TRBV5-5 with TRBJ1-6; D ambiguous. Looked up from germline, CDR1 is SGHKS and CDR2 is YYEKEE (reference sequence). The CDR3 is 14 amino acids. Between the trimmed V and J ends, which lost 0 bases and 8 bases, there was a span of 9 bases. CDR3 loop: CASSLGDGDSPLHF. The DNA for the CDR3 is TGTGCCAGCAGCTTGGGGGATGGGGATTCACCCCTCCACTTT.

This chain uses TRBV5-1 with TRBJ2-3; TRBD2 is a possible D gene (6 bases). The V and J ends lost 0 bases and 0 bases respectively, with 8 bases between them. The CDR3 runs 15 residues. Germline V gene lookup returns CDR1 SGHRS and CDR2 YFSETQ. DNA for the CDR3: TGCGCCAGCAGCTTGGGCGGGGTCAGCACAGATACGCAGTATTTT. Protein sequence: CASSLGGVSTDTQYF.

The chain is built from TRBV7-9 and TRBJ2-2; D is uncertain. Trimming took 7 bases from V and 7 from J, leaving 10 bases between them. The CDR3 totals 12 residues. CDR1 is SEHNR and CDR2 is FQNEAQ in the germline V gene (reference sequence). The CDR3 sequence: CASNAGGGELFF. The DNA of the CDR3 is TGTGCCAGCAACGCTGGCGGCGGGGAGCTGTTTTTT.

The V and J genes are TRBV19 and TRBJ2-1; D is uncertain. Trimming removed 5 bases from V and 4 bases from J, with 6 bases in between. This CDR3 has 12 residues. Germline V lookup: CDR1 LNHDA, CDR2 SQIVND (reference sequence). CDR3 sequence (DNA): TGTGCCAGTAGTGTCGGATACAATGAGCAGTTCTTC. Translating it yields CASSVGYNEQFF.

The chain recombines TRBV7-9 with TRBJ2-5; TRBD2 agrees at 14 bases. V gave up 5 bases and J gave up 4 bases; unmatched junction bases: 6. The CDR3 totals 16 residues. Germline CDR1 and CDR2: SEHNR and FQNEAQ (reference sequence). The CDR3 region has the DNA TGTGCCAGCAGCCTACCGGGACTAGCGGGAGCAGAGACCCAGTACTTC. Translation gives CASSLPGLAGAETQYF.

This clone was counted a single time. The DNA of the CDR3 is TGTGCCTGGACTTACGACAGGTCCTCCTACAATGAGCAGTTCTTC. Protein sequence: CAWTYDRSSYNEQFF. The chain carries TRBV30 and TRBJ2-1, with a tentative D call TRBD1 (6 bases). CDR1 is GTSNPN, CDR2 SVGIG, per germline (reference sequence). This CDR3 contains 15 residues. V was clipped by 4 bases and J by 0 bases, with 13 bases between them.

CDR3 amino acids: CASSSGQTDTQYF. The CDR3 DNA sequence: TGTGCCAGCTCTAGCGGGCAAACAGATACGCAGTATTTT. The V call is TRBV9, the J call TRBJ2-3, with TRBD2 matching over 8 bases. The CDR3 has 13 residues. V shed 7 bases and J 3 bases; nucleotides not matched to a gene: 4. The germline gives CDR1 SGDLS, CDR2 YYNGEE. Variable domain in full (rest from reference TRBV9 and TRBJ2-3): DSGVTQTPKHLITATGQRVTLRCSPRSGDLSVYWYQQSLDQGLQFLIQYYNGEERAKGNILERFSAQQFPDLHSELNLSSLELGDSALYFCASSSGQTDTQYFGPGTRLTVL.

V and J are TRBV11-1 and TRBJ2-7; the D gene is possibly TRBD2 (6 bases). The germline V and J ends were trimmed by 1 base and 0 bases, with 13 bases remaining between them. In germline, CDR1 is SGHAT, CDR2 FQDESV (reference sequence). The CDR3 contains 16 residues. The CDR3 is CASSLGLGSTSYEQYF. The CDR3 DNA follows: TGTGCCAGCAGCTTAGGACTAGGTAGCACCTCCTACGAGCAGTACTTC.

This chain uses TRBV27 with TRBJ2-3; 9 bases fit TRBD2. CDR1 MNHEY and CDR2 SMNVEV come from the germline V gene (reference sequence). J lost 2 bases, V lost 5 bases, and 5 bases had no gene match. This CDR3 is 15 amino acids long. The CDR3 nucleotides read TGTGCCAGCAGTCTAGCGGGATGGGACACAGATACGCAGTATTTT. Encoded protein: CASSLAGWDTDTQYF.

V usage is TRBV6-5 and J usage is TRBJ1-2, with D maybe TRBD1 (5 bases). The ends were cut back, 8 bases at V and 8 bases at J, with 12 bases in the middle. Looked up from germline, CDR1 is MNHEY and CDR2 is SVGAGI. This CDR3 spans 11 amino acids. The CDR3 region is CASEGRGGYTF. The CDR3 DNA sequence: TGTGCCAGCGAGGGTCGGGGCGGCTACACCTTC.